This T cell receptor (beta chain) is drawn from a study of T cells in Graves' hyperthyroidism and ophthalmopathy. Germline-derived CDR1 and CDR2 are SGDLS and YYNGEE. The V segment lost 5 bases and the J segment 1 base; nucleotides outside the gene matches: 4. The CDR3 contains 15 residues. This clonotype was picked up a small number of times. A much larger clone lies a single base off, so this may be a read error. Amplification of TCR beta CDR3 regions was performed using RNA transcripts as template. The HTBI primer set was used in a first-round RT-PCR of the TCR CDR3. TCRdb ran MiXCR on the multiplex PCR reads and lists one entry per CDR3 protein. The table shows roughly 400,000 distinct CDR3 sequences, with around an eighth occurring only once.

Input material: blood. V gene TRBV9 combines with J gene TRBJ2-3; 10 nucleotides line up with TRBD2. The TCR originated in a man in his fifties or sixties with Graves' ophthalmopathy. Written as DNA, the CDR3 is TGTGCCAGCAGTGCCGGGACTAGCGGCACAGATACGCAGTATTTT. Its protein product is CASSAGTSGTDTQYF.